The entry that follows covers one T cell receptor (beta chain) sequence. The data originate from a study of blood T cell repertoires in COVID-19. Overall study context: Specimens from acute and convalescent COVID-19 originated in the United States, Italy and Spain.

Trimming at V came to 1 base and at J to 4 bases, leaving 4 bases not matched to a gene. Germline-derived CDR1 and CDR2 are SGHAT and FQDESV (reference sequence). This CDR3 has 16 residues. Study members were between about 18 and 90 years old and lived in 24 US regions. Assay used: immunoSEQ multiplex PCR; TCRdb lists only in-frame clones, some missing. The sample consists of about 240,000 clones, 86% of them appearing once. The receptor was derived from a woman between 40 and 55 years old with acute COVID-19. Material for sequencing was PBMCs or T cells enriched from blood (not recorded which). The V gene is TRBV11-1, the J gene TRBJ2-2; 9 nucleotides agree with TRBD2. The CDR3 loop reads CASSLVSSGITGELFF. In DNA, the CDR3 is TGTGCCAGCAGCTTAGTCTCTAGCGGGATCACCGGGGAGCTGTTTTTT.